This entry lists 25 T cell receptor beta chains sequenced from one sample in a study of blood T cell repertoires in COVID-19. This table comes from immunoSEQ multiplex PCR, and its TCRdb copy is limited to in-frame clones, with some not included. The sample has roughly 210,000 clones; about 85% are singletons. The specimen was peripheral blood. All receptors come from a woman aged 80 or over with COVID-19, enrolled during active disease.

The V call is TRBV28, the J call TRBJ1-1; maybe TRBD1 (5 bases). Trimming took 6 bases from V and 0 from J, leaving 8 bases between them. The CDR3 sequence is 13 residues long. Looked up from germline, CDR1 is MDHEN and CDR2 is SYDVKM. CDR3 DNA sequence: TGTGCCAGCAGAGCGGGGGTGAACACTGAAGCTTTCTTT. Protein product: CASRAGVNTEAFF.

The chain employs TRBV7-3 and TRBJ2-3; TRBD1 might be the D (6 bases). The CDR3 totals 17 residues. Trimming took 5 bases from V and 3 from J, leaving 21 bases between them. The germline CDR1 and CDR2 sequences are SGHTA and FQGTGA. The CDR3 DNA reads TGTGCCAGCAGCCTCCACTCACAGGGTTCGGGGACAGATACGCAGTATTTT. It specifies CASSLHSQGSGTDTQYF.

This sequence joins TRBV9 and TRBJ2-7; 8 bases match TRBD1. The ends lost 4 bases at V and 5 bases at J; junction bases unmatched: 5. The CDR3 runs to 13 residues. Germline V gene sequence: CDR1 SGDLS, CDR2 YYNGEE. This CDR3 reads CASSQDRAHEQYF. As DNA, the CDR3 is TGTGCCAGCAGCCAGGACAGGGCCCACGAGCAGTACTTC.

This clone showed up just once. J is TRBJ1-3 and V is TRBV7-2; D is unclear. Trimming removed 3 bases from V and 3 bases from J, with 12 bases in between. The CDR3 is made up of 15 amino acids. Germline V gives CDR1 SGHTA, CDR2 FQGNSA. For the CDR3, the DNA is TGTGCCAGCAGCTTGCCGGGAAGCGGTGGAAACACCATATATTTT. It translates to CASSLPGSGGNTIYF.

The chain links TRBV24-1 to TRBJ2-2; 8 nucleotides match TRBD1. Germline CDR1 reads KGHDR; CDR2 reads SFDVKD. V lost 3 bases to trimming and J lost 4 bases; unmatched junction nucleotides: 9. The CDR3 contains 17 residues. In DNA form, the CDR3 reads TGTGCCACCAGTGATCGTTCAGGGGGCATTTTCACCGGGGAGCTGTTTTTT. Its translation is CATSDRSGGIFTGELFF.

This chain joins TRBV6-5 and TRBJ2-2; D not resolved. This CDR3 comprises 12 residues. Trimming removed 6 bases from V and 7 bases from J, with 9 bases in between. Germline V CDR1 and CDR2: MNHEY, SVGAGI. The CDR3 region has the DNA TGTGCCAGCAGCAGGATGAACGGGGAGCTGTTTTTT. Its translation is CASSRMNGELFF.

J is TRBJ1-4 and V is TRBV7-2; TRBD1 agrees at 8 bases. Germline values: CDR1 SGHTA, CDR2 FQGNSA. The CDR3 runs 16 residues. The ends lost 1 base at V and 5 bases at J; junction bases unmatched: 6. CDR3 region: CASSLVGWTGNEKLFF. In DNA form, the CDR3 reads TGTGCCAGCAGCTTAGTGGGTTGGACAGGGAATGAAAAACTGTTTTTT.

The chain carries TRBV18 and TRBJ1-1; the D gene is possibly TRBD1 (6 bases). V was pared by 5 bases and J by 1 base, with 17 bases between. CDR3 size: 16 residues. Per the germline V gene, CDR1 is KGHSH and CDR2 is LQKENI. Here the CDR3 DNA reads TGTGCCAGCTCAATGGGGGCCCAAGTTGCGAACACTGAAGCTTTCTTT. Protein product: CASSMGAQVANTEAFF.

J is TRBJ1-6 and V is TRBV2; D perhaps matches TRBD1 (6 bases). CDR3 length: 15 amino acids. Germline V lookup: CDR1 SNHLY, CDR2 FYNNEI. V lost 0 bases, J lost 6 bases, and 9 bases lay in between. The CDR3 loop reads CASSEAYRANSPLHF. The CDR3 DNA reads TGTGCCAGCAGTGAAGCATACAGGGCTAATTCACCCCTCCACTTT.

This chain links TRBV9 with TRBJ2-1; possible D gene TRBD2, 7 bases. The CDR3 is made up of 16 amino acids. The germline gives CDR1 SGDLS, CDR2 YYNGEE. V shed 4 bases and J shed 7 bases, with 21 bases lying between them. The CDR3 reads CASSRLGGGLVNEQFF. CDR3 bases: TGTGCCAGCAGCCGCTTGGGGGGGGGCCTCGTGAATGAGCAGTTCTTC.

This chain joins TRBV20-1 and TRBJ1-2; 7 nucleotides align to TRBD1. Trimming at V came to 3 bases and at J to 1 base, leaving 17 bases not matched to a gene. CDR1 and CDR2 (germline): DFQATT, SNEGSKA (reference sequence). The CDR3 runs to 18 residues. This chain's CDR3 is CSASKAARDRGLNYGYTF. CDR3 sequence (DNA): TGCAGTGCTAGTAAGGCGGCCCGGGACAGAGGACTTAACTATGGCTACACCTTC.

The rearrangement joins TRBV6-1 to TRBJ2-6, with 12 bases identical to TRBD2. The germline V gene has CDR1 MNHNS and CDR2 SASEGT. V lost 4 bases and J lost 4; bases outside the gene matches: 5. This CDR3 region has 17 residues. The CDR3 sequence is CASSASGGAGGANVLTF. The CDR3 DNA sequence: TGTGCCAGCAGTGCTAGCGGGGGGGCCGGAGGGGCCAACGTCCTGACTTTC.

The CDR3 loop is CASYTGSGANVLTF. The CDR3 DNA is TGTGCCAGCTATACGGGCTCTGGGGCCAACGTCCTGACTTTC. The V gene is TRBV28, the J gene TRBJ2-6; D not resolved. The V end lost 8 bases, the J end lost 0 bases, and 8 bases lay between the germline ends. The CDR3 has 14 amino acids. CDR1 and CDR2 from the germline V gene are MDHEN and SYDVKM.

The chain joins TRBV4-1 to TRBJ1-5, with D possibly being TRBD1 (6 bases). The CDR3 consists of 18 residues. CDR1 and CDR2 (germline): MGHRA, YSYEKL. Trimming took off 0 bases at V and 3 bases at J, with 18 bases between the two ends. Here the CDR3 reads CASSQDRGQGSANQPQHF. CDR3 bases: TGCGCCAGCAGCCAAGATCGAGGGCAGGGGAGCGCCAATCAGCCCCAGCATTTT.

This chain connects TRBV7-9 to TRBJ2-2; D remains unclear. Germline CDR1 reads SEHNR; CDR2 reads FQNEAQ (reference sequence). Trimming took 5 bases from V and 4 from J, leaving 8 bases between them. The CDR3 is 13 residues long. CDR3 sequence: CASSTRVTGELFF. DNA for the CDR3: TGTGCCAGCAGCACCCGGGTCACCGGGGAGCTGTTTTTT.

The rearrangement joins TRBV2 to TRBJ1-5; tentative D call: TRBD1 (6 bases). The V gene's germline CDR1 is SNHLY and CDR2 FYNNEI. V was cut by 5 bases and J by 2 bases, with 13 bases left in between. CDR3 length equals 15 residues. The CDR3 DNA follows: TGTGCCAGCAGTTTAGGGGGTTCGGGCAATCAGCCCCAGCATTTT. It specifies CASSLGGSGNQPQHF.

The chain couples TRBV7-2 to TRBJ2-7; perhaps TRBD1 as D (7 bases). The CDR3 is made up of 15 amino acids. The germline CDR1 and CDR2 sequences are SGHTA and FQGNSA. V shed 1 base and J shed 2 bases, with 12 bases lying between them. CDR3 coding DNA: TGTGCCAGCAGCTTAGAGCAGGGGGGAGCCTACGAGCAGTACTTC. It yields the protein CASSLEQGGAYEQYF.

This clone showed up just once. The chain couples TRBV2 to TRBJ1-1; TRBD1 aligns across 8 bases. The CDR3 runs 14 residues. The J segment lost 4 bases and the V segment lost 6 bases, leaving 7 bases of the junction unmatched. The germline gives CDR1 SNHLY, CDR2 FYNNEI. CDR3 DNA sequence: TGTGCCAGCAGGGGGACAGGTTGGTTCACTGAAGCTTTCTTT. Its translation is CASRGTGWFTEAFF.

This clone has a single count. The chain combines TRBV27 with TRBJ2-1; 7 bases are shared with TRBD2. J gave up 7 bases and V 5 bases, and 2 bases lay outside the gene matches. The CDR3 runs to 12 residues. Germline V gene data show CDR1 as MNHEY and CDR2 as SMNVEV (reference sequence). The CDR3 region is CASSHSGNEQFF. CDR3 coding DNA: TGTGCCAGCAGTCATAGCGGGAATGAGCAGTTCTTC.

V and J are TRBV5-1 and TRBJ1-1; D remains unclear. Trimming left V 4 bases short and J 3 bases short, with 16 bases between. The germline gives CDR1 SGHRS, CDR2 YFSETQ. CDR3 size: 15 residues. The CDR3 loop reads CASSLRKRAYTEAFF. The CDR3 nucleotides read TGCGCCAGCAGCCTAAGAAAGAGGGCCTACACTGAAGCTTTCTTT. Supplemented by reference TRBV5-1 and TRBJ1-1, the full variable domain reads KAGVTQTPRYLIKTRGQQVTLSCSPISGHRSVSWYQQTPGQGLQFLFEYFSETQRNKGNFPGRFSGRQFSNSRSEMNVSTLELGDSALYLCASSLRKRAYTEAFFGQGTRLTVV.

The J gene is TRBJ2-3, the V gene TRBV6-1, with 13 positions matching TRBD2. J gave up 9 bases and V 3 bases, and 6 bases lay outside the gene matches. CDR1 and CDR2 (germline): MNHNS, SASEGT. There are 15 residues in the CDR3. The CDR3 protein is CASSDPLAGGATQYF. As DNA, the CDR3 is TGTGCCAGCAGTGACCCACTAGCGGGGGGGGCAACGCAGTATTTT.

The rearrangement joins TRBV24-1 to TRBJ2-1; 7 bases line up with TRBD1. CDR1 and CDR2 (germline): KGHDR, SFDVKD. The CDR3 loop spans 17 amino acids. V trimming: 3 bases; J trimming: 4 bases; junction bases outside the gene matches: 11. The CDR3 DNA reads TGTGCCACCAGTGATAACCTGAGACAGGGATGGTACAATGAGCAGTTCTTC. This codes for CATSDNLRQGWYNEQFF.

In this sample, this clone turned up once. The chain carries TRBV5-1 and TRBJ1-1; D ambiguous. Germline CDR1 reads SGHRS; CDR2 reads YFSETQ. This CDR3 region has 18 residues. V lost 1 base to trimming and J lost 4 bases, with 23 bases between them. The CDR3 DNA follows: TGCGCCAGCAGCTTGACGACTTCCCAGTTGAGGTTTGGCACTGAAGCTTTCTTT. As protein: CASSLTTSQLRFGTEAFF.

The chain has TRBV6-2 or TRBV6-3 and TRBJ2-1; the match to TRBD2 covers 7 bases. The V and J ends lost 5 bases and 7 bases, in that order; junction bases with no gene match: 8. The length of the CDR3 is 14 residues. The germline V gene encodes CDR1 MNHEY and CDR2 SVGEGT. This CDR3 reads CASSRPGGWNEQFF. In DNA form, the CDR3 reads TGTGCCAGCAGTCGCCCGGGGGGATGGAATGAGCAGTTCTTC.

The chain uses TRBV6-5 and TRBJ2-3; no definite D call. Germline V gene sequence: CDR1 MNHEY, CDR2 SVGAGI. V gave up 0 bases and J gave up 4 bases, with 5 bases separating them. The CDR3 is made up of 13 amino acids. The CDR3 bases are TGTGCCAGCAGTTACTCACTATCAGATACGCAGTATTTT. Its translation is CASSYSLSDTQYF.